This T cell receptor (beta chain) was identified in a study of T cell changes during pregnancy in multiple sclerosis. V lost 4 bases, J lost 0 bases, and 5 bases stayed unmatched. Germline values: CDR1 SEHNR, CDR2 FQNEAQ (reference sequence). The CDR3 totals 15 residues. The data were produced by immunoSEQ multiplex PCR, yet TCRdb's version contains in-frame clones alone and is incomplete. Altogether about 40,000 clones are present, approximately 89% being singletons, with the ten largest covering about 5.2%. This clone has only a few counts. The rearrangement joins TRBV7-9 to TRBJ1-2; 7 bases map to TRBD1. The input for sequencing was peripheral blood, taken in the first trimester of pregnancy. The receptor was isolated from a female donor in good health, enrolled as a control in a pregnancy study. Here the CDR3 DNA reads TGTGCCAGCAGCTCGGGGACAGTAGCTAACTATGGCTACACCTTC. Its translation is CASSSGTVANYGYTF. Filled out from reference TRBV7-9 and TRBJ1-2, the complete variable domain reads DTGVSQNPRHKITKRGQNVTFRCDPISEHNRLYWYRQTLGQGPEFLTYFQNEAQLEKSRLLSDRFSAERPKGSFSTLEIQRTEQGDSAMYLCASSSGTVANYGYTFGSGTRLTVV.